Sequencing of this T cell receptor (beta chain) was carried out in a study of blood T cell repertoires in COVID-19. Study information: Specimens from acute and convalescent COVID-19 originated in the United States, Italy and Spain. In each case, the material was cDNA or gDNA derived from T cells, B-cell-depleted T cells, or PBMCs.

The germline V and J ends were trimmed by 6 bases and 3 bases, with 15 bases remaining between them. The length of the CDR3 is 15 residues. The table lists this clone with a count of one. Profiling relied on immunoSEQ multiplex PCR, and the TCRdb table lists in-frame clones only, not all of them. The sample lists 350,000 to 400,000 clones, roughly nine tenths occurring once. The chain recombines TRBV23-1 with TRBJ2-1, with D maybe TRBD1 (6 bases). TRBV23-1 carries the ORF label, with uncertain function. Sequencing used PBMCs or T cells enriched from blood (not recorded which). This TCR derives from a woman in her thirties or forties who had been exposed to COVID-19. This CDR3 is CASRPEDRVYNEQFF. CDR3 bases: TGCGCCAGCAGACCCGAGGACAGAGTCTACAATGAGCAGTTCTTC.